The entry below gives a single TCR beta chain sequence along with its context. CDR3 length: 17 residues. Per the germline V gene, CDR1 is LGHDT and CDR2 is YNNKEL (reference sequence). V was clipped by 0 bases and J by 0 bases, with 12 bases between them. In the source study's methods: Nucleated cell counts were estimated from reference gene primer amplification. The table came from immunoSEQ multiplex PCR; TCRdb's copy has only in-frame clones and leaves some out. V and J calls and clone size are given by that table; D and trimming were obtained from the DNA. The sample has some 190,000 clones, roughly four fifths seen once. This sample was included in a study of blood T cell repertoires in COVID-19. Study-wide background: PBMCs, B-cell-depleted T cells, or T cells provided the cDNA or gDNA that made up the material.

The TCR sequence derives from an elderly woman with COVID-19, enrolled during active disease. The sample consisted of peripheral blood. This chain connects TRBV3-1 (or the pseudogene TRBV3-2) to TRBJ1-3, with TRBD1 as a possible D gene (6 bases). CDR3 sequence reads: CASSQDRGGDSGNTIYF. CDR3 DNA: TGTGCCAGCAGCCAAGACAGGGGCGGCGACTCTGGAAACACCATATATTTT.